The clone carrying this TCR beta chain was seen only a few times. Its antigen is not identified. This record belongs to a study of T cell responses to AZD1222 COVID-19 vaccine. The study, taken as a whole, reports: Unmutated variant regions are reportedly the target of nearly half of TCRs that are spike-specific. Two AZD1222 doses significantly raised spike-specific TCR breadth and depth over controls. Most donors were white British, females outnumbered males, and clonal diversity was possibly underestimated.

TCRdb keeps only in-frame clones here, not all; method: immunoSEQ multiplex PCR. The sample has more than 100,000 clones; roughly nine tenths are singletons. Looked up from germline, CDR1 is SGHAT and CDR2 is FQNNGV. V trimming: 6 bases; J trimming: 8 bases; junction bases outside the gene matches: 8. The CDR3 runs to 15 residues. The source of this sequence is an adult in good health. The chain combines TRBV11-2 with TRBJ2-1; TRBD2 agrees at 12 bases. Sequencing was performed on peripheral blood, taken on day 0 of AZD1222 vaccination. CDR3: CASRTGLAGGDEQFF. The CDR3 DNA is TGTGCCAGCAGAACAGGCCTAGCGGGGGGGGATGAGCAGTTCTTC.